This T cell receptor beta chain was found in a study of identical twins. Findings of the study overall: Models underpredicted monozygotic twin sharing of out-of-frame TCR alpha. Out-of-frame alpha sequences common to twins were enriched for low generation probability.

The CDR3 length is 13 residues. V gave up 1 base and J gave up 8 bases, with 8 bases separating them. CDR1 is SEHNR, CDR2 FQNEAQ, per germline (reference sequence). One entry per CDR3 protein results from TCRdb running MiXCR on the 5' RACE reads. In the table there are some 320,000 distinct CDR3 sequences, 9% to 15% of which are singletons. A note on this clonotype: What it binds is unknown.

The sample also formed part of further work on yellow fever vaccine responses in identical twins.

The source of this sequence is a woman in her late teens or twenties in good health. The sequenced material came from CD8+ T cells sorted from blood. The chain carries TRBV7-9 and TRBJ2-2, with D unresolved. As DNA, the CDR3 is TGTGCCAGCAGCTTAGAGGCCTCGGGGGAGCTGTTTTTT. It translates to CASSLEASGELFF.